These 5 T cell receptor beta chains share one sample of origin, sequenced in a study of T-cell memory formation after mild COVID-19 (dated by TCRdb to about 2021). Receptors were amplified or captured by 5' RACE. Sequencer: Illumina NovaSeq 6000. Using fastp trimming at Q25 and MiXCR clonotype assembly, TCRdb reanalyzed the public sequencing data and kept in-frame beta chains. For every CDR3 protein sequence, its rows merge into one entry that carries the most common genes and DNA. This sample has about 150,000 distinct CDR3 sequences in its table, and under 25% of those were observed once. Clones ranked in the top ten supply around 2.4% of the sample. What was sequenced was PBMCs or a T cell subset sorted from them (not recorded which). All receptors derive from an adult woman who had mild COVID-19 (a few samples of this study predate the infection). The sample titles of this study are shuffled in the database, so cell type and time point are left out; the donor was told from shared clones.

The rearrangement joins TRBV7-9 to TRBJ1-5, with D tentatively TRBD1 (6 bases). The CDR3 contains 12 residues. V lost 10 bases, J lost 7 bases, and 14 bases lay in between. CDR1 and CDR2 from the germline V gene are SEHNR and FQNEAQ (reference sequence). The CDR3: CAISGAAQPQHF. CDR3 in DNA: TGTGCCATCTCAGGGGCCGCGCAGCCCCAGCATTTT.

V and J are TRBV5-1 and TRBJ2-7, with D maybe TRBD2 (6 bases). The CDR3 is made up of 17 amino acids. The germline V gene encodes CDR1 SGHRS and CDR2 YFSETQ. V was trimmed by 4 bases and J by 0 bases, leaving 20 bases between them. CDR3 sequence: CASSPSGSRGRSYEQYF. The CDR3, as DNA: TGCGCCAGCAGCCCGTCGGGGTCGCGGGGCCGCTCCTACGAGCAGTACTTC. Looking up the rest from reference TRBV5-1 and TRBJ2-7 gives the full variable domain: KAGVTQTPRYLIKTRGQQVTLSCSPISGHRSVSWYQQTPGQGLQFLFEYFSETQRNKGNFPGRFSGRQFSNSRSEMNVSTLELGDSALYLCASSPSGSRGRSYEQYFGPGTRLTVT.

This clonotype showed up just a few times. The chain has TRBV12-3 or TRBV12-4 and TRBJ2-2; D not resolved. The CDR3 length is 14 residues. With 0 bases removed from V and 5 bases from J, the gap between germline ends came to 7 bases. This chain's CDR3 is CASSLALLTGELFF. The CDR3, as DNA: TGTGCCAGCAGTTTAGCTCTACTGACCGGGGAGCTGTTTTTT.

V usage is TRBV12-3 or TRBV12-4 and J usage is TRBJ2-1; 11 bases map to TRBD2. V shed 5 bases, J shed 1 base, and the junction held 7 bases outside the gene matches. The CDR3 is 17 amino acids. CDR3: CASSTSSGRPSYNEQFF. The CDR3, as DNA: TGTGCCAGCAGTACCTCTAGCGGGAGGCCTTCCTACAATGAGCAGTTCTTC.

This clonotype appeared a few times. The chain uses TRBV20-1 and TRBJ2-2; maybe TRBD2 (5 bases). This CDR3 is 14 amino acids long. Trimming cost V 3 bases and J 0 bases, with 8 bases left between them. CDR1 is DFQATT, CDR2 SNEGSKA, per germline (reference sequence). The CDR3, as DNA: TGCAGTGCTAGTAGAGGGTCGAACACCGGGGAGCTGTTTTTT. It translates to CSASRGSNTGELFF.